Listed below are T cell receptor beta chains from one sample, sequenced in a study of molecular identifiers for immune sequencing clone quantification. TCRdb ran MiXCR on the PCR reads and lists one entry per CDR3 protein. Among about 640,000 distinct CDR3 sequences, 15% to 20% were seen once, and the ten largest hold 0.75% to 0.95%. Input material: naive CD8+ T cells from blood, with Jurkat cell RNA spiked in. These receptors were obtained from a human donor in good health. Some libraries in this study had Jurkat cell RNA spiked in. The CDR3 runs from the conserved cysteine through the conserved F or W. A D gene is named only where the DNA matches it firmly. Rows give clone size only sometimes, using once, few, many, or a class for an expanded clone.

cdr3_aa	cdr3_nt	clone_size	d_call	v_call	j_call
CASSLGTGATDTQYF	TGTGCCAGCAGCTTAGGGACAGGGGCCACAGATACGCAGTATTTT	.	TRBD1	TRBV7-9	TRBJ2-3
CSASGEGGTSGRAAEQYF	TGCAGTGCTAGTGGCGAAGGCGGGACTAGCGGGAGGGCCGCCGAGCAGTACTTC	few	TRBD2	TRBV20-1	TRBJ2-7
CASSQATLSREQYF	TGCGCCAGCAGCCAAGCGACGTTATCGCGGGAGCAGTACTTC	once	.	TRBV4-3	TRBJ2-7
CASSQVTSGRASGQYF	TGTGCCAGCAGCCAAGTTACTAGCGGGAGGGCCTCTGGGCAGTACTTC	many	TRBD2	TRBV4-2	TRBJ2-7
CASSSGNSYEQYF	TGTGCCAGCAGCTCGGGAAACTCCTACGAGCAGTACTTC	many	.	TRBV27	TRBJ2-7
CASSYGLAGGTPNTGELFF	TGTGCCAGCAGCTATGGACTAGCGGGAGGGACACCGAACACCGGGGAGCTGTTTTTT	.	TRBD2	TRBV5-5	TRBJ2-2
CASGEGISGETQYF	TGTGCCTCAGGGGAGGGGATCTCAGGAGAGACCCAGTACTTC	.	.	TRBV6-2/TRBV6-3	TRBJ2-5
CASRIPREMNTEAFF	TGTGCCAGCCGGATACCAAGGGAAATGAACACTGAAGCTTTCTTT	many	.	TRBV2	TRBJ1-1
CASSQDFRRESTDTQYF	TGCGCCAGCAGCCAAGATTTTCGGCGGGAGTCCACAGATACGCAGTATTTT	many	TRBD2	TRBV4-3	TRBJ2-3
CASSSRDGTDTQYF	TGTGCCAGCAGTAGCAGGGACGGCACAGATACGCAGTATTTT	few	.	TRBV12-3/TRBV12-4	TRBJ2-3
CSARDPGLAHNEQYF	TGCAGTGCTAGAGATCCCGGACTAGCCCATAACGAGCAGTACTTC	many	TRBD2	TRBV20-1	TRBJ2-7
CASSYPAGHGYEQYF	TGTGCCAGCAGTTATCCGGCGGGACACGGCTACGAGCAGTACTTC	many	.	TRBV6-2/TRBV6-3	TRBJ2-7
CASDGLAGDLNEQFF	TGTGCCAGCGACGGACTAGCGGGAGATCTCAATGAGCAGTTCTTC	few	TRBD2	TRBV7-9	TRBJ2-1
CASSLDGTGIRAF	TGTGCCAGCAGCTTAGATGGGACAGGGATTAGGGCCTTC	.	TRBD1	TRBV7-2	TRBJ1-2
CASSTSPGQGAQYEQYF	TGCGCCAGCAGTACAAGCCCCGGACAGGGGGCGCAGTACGAGCAGTACTTC	.	TRBD1	TRBV4-1	TRBJ2-7
CSAKDGLANYGYTF	TGCAGTGCCAAGGACGGCCTAGCTAACTATGGCTACACCTTC	many	.	TRBV20-1	TRBJ1-2
CASSLITGDYGYTF	TGTGCCAGCAGCTTAATTACAGGGGACTATGGCTACACCTTC	.	TRBD1	TRBV7-8	TRBJ1-2
CASRGDSSGKAYEQYF	TGTGCCAGCAGGGGGGATTCAAGCGGGAAGGCCTACGAGCAGTACTTC	few	TRBD2	TRBV28	TRBJ2-7
CASSPSTGGSQPQHF	TGTGCCAGCAGCCCTTCGACAGGAGGCAGTCAGCCCCAGCATTTT	.	.	TRBV5-5	TRBJ1-5
CASSPPMAGSHTEAFF	TGTGCCAGTAGCCCGCCGATGGCGGGGTCTCACACTGAAGCTTTCTTT	.	.	TRBV19	TRBJ1-1
CASSFKDEAFF	TGTGCCAGCAGCTTTAAAGACGAAGCTTTCTTT	.	.	TRBV5-4	TRBJ1-1
CSASRSDTQYF	TGCAGTGCTAGTCGCTCGGATACGCAGTATTTT	many	.	TRBV20-1	TRBJ2-3
CSASWERSSYNEQFF	TGCAGTGCTAGCTGGGAGAGGAGCTCCTACAATGAGCAGTTCTTC	many	.	TRBV20-1	TRBJ2-1
CASTGLAGRDEQFF	TGTGCCAGCACGGGTCTAGCGGGACGGGATGAGCAGTTCTTC	many	TRBD2	TRBV28	TRBJ2-1
CASSQKDGSNQPQHF	TGTGCCAGCAGCCAAAAGGACGGTAGCAATCAGCCCCAGCATTTT	.	.	TRBV4-2	TRBJ1-5
CASREDAYSEQFF	TGTGCCAGCAGGGAGGACGCCTACAGTGAGCAGTTCTTC	.	.	TRBV27	TRBJ2-1